This T cell receptor beta chain is drawn from a study of tumor and adjacent non-tumor tissue in lung cancer. About the research overall: Samples averaged around 4 million productive TCRbeta reads each.

Whole-study results and caveats: Normal lung showed higher cumulative top 100 clone frequency than tumor. Significantly higher TCR diversity was found in tumor than normal lung.

Three rounds of nested PCR, following a modified ARM-PCR protocol, produced the TCRbeta library. MiXCR, run by TCRdb on the multiplex PCR reads, gives a single entry per CDR3 protein. The sample lists about 76,000 distinct CDR3 sequences; approximately 78% were seen once. Germline V gene data show CDR1 as MNHEY and CDR2 as SVGAGI. CDR3 size: 14 residues. The count of this clonotype is one. Its specificity is not known. Compared with germline, one end of the junction differs, possibly owing to a read error. RNA was extracted from bulk tissue without any cell sorting. Distant lung tissue was collected more than 3 cm away from the tumor edge.

The receptor was derived from a man in his fifties or sixties with non-small cell lung cancer. Sequenced input: distant non-tumor lung tissue. The gene calls are TRBV6-5 and TRBJ1-1; D possibly corresponds to TRBD1 (5 bases). CDR3 in amino acids: CAGSYSLGVTEAFF. The CDR3 bases are TGTGCCGGCAGTTACTCGCTAGGGGTCACTGAGGCTTTCTTT.